The next 24 T cell receptor beta chains were all read from a single sample in a study of early T cells in non-severe SARS-CoV-2 infection. MiXCR was run by TCRdb on the 5' RACE reads, yielding one entry per CDR3 protein. The data contain some 57,000 distinct CDR3 sequences, around 8% of them singletons. Material for sequencing was whole blood. These receptors were collected from an adult who was a healthcare worker with PCR-confirmed SARS-CoV-2 infection or an uninfected control (not recorded which).

This clonotype was found many times. The chain employs TRBV10-2 and TRBJ1-3; D gene uncertain. This CDR3 contains 11 residues. Germline assignment: CDR1 WSHSY and CDR2 SAAADI. V lost 4 bases to trimming and J lost 8 bases, with 6 bases between them. The DNA of the CDR3 is TGCGCCAGCAGTGTCGGACACACCATATATTTT. Its protein is CASSVGHTIYF.

The rearrangement joins TRBV10-3 to TRBJ2-3; maybe TRBD1 (6 bases). Germline CDR1 is ENHRY and CDR2 is SYGVKD. V was trimmed by 7 bases and J by 2 bases, leaving 7 bases between them. CDR3 size: 12 residues. The CDR3 DNA is TGTGCCATCAAGGGGGACACAGATACGCAGTATTTT. It specifies CAIKGDTDTQYF.

This clonotype was seen a few times. V usage is TRBV28 and J usage is TRBJ2-7, with unresolved D. The CDR3 has 15 amino acids. Germline V CDR1 and CDR2: MDHEN, SYDVKM. The ends were cut back, 5 bases at V and 2 bases at J, with 16 bases in the middle. CDR3 protein: CASSKPGVAAYEQYF. Written as DNA, the CDR3 is TGTGCCAGCAGTAAACCTGGAGTGGCAGCCTACGAGCAGTACTTC.

This clonotype was seen ten or more times. This sequence joins TRBV11-2 and TRBJ2-7; a weak D match, TRBD1 (6 bases). The germline V and J ends were trimmed by 2 bases and 13 bases, with 15 bases remaining between them. The germline V gene encodes CDR1 SGHAT and CDR2 FQNNGV. The CDR3 runs 12 residues. CDR3 loop: CASSLSGTSYYF. The DNA for the CDR3 is TGTGCCAGCAGCTTATCCGGGACAAGTTACTACTTC.

This clonotype has at least ten counts. The chain couples TRBV20-1 to TRBJ1-5; TRBD1 agrees at 7 bases. The germline CDR1 and CDR2 sequences are DFQATT and SNEGSKA (reference sequence). The CDR3 is 14 amino acids. V was clipped by 5 bases and J by 2 bases; unmatched bases: 6. DNA for the CDR3: TGCAGTGCTTTACAGGGGCCGGGCAATCAGCCCCAGCATTTT. Encoded protein: CSALQGPGNQPQHF.

This clonotype occurred many times. The gene calls are TRBV7-6 and TRBJ1-1, with 7 bases identical to TRBD1. V lost 4 bases, J lost 8 bases, and 13 bases stayed unmatched. This CDR3 contains 15 residues. Per the germline V gene, CDR1 is SGHVS and CDR2 is FNYEAQ. The CDR3 DNA reads as TGTGCCAGCAGCTCATATAGGAGTCAGACAGGGGAAGCTTTCTTT. Its protein product is CASSSYRSQTGEAFF. Full variable domain (outside the CDR3, taken from reference TRBV7-6 and TRBJ1-1): GAGVSQSPRYKVTKRGQDVALRCDPISGHVSLYWYRQALGQGPEFLTYFNYEAQQDKSGLPNDRFSAERPEGSISTLTIQRTEQRDSAMYRCASSSYRSQTGEAFFGQGTRLTVV.

At least ten counts were recorded for this clonotype. The chain uses TRBV5-1 and TRBJ1-2; 7 positions match TRBD1. From germline, CDR1 is SGHRS and CDR2 YFSETQ. The CDR3 sequence is 15 residues long. Trimming removed 4 bases from V and 4 bases from J; junction bases left unmatched: 10. CDR3 coding DNA: TGCGCCAGCAGCCCGGAGGGGACAGCTTTCTATGGCTACACCTTC. It is translated as CASSPEGTAFYGYTF.

DNA for the CDR3: TGTGCCAGCAGCGTGGTCAGCAATTACGAGCAGTACTTC. Protein product: CASSVVSNYEQYF. The chain uses TRBV5-5 and TRBJ2-7; D ambiguous. CDR1 and CDR2 from the germline V gene are SGHKS and YYEKEE (reference sequence). V shed 4 bases and J shed 4 bases, with 12 bases lying between them. The CDR3 is 13 amino acids.

This clonotype has more than one count but fewer than ten. The V gene is TRBV11-2, the J gene TRBJ2-7, with 9 bases lining up with TRBD1. The CDR3 extends over 14 amino acids. Germline CDR1 SGHAT, CDR2 FQNNGV. V lost 3 bases, J lost 5 bases, and 5 bases stayed unmatched. CDR3 in DNA: TGTGCCAGCAGCTTGACGGACAGGGGTCACGAGCAGTACTTC. It encodes CASSLTDRGHEQYF.

This clonotype came up a few times. The rearrangement uses TRBV7-9 and TRBJ2-3; TRBD2 might be the D (5 bases). CDR3 length: 14 amino acids. V lost 2 bases and J lost 2, with 8 bases in between. CDR1 and CDR2 from the germline V gene are SEHNR and FQNEAQ (reference sequence). The CDR3 DNA follows: TGTGCCAGCAGCTTAAGCGGAATCACAGATACGCAGTATTTT. Encoded protein: CASSLSGITDTQYF.

The table lists this clonotype with a few counts. The rearrangement links TRBV29-1 to TRBJ2-1; TRBD1 agrees at 7 bases. Looked up from germline, CDR1 is SQVTM and CDR2 is ANQGSEA. The CDR3 extends over 11 amino acids. V shed 4 bases, J shed 11 bases, and the junction held 5 bases outside the gene matches. CDR3 region: CSVGRDSQQFF. The CDR3 coding sequence is TGCAGCGTTGGAAGGGACAGCCAGCAGTTCTTC.

The chain uses TRBV7-9 and TRBJ1-1; D may be TRBD1 (5 bases). Germline-derived CDR1 and CDR2 are SEHNR and FQNEAQ (reference sequence). The V and J ends lost 4 bases and 5 bases respectively, with 14 bases between them. This CDR3 contains 14 residues. The CDR3 reads CASSSSRVRTEAFF. The CDR3 nucleotides are TGTGCCAGCAGCTCTTCCAGGGTGCGGACTGAAGCTTTCTTT.

This clonotype was observed many times. The chain is built from TRBV28 and TRBJ1-5; 9 bases match TRBD1. CDR1 MDHEN and CDR2 SYDVKM come from the germline V gene. There are 15 residues in the CDR3. V gave up 6 bases and J gave up 5 bases; unmatched junction bases: 8. CDR3 residues: CASSRMTGGYQPQHF. CDR3 DNA sequence: TGTGCCAGCAGCCGGATGACAGGGGGATATCAGCCCCAGCATTTT.

V is TRBV5-1 and J is TRBJ2-1; D call uncertain. Trimming pared 1 base from V and 8 bases from J, leaving 19 bases between. Looked up from germline, CDR1 is SGHRS and CDR2 is YFSETQ. CDR3 length: 16 residues. The CDR3 coding sequence is TGCGCCAGCAGCTTGACCGGCCCGCCCTACATCGATGAGCAGTTCTTC. Translated: CASSLTGPPYIDEQFF.

This clonotype was seen a handful of times. V gene TRBV29-1 combines with J gene TRBJ1-2; 10 bases fit TRBD1. CDR1 and CDR2 from the germline V gene are SQVTM and ANQGSEA. The V segment lost 1 base and the J segment 8 bases; nucleotides outside the gene matches: 4. The CDR3 is made up of 13 amino acids. The CDR3 DNA is TGCAGCGTTGAAGGACAGGGGGCTCGAGGCTACACCTTC. Its translation is CSVEGQGARGYTF.

This clonotype appeared a few times. CDR3: CASSYQEGLPQHF. The CDR3 nucleotides read TGTGCCAGCAGTTACCAGGAGGGGTTGCCCCAGCATTTT. The chain carries TRBV6-5 and TRBJ1-5, with a possible D match to TRBD1 (5 bases). The length of the CDR3 is 13 residues. In germline, CDR1 is MNHEY, CDR2 SVGAGI. V was trimmed by 2 bases and J by 9 bases, leaving 11 bases between them.

The chain links TRBV4-1 to TRBJ2-3, with D uncertain. Trimming stripped 0 bases from V and 5 bases from J, with 6 bases between. CDR3 size: 13 residues. CDR1 and CDR2 from the germline V gene are MGHRA and YSYEKL. Here the CDR3 DNA reads TGCGCCAGCAGCCAAGATGGGCGAGATACGCAGTATTTT. Translation gives CASSQDGRDTQYF.

This clonotype has just a few counts. The genes are TRBV11-2 and TRBJ2-4, with D maybe TRBD2 (5 bases). CDR3 size: 11 residues. CDR1 and CDR2 (germline): SGHAT, FQNNGV. V gave up 3 bases and J gave up 8 bases, with 5 bases separating them. The CDR3 protein is CASSFGDIQYF. CDR3 nucleotides: TGTGCCAGCAGCTTCGGGGACATTCAGTACTTC.

This clonotype is termed medium-sized. This chain links TRBV6-2 or TRBV6-3 with TRBJ2-1, with D unclear. The germline V gene has CDR1 MNHEY and CDR2 SVGEGT. V was clipped by 2 bases and J by 7 bases, with 6 bases between them. The CDR3 consists of 12 residues. CDR3 in DNA: TGTGCCAGCAGTTACGCCCGGAATGAGCAGTTCTTC. It is translated as CASSYARNEQFF.

This chain uses TRBV15 with TRBJ2-6; possibly TRBD1 for D (6 bases). With 0 bases removed from V and 4 bases from J, the gap between germline ends came to 13 bases. The CDR3 length is 17 residues. Germline CDR1 is LNHNV and CDR2 is YYDKDF (reference sequence). The CDR3 DNA reads TGTGCCACCAGCAGAGAGGCCCCAGGGGCCGGGGCCAACGTCCTGACTTTC. Amino acid sequence: CATSREAPGAGANVLTF.

The chain links TRBV7-2 to TRBJ1-4, with D tentatively TRBD1 (5 bases). Germline lookup yields CDR1 SGHTA and CDR2 FQGNSA. Between the trimmed V and J ends, which lost 3 bases and 5 bases, there was a span of 10 bases. The CDR3 sequence is 14 residues long. In nucleotides, the CDR3 is TGTGCCAGCAGCTTGGGGCAGTCCAATGAAAAACTGTTTTTT. Translating it yields CASSLGQSNEKLFF.

In this sample, this clonotype turned up a few times. The chain is built from TRBV3-1 and TRBJ2-1, with D possibly matching TRBD2 (6 bases). Trimming took off 3 bases at V and 7 bases at J, with 19 bases between the two ends. Germline V CDR1 and CDR2: LGHDT, YNNKEL (reference sequence). The CDR3 covers 16 residues. The CDR3 nucleotides read TGTGCCAGCAGCCACGGTCGTCTAGCGATTAAAAATGAGCAGTTCTTC. Translation: CASSHGRLAIKNEQFF.

This clonotype was seen only a few times. The chain is built from TRBV11-2 and TRBJ1-2; no reliable D call. This CDR3 has 12 residues. V lost 0 bases, J lost 4 bases, and 3 bases lay in between. Germline V gene sequence: CDR1 SGHAT, CDR2 FQNNGV. CDR3 region: CASSLETYGYTF. The CDR3 nucleotides read TGTGCCAGCAGCTTAGAGACCTATGGCTACACCTTC.

Ten or more counts support this clonotype. This chain uses TRBV6-6 with TRBJ1-2; D not certain. The V and J ends lost 2 bases and 7 bases respectively, with 17 bases between them. The CDR3 has 15 residues. Germline CDR1 reads MNHNY; CDR2 reads SVGAGI (reference sequence). The CDR3 is CASSYPDLSGSGYTF. The CDR3 bases are TGTGCCAGCAGTTACCCAGACCTATCTGGGAGTGGCTACACCTTC.